This entry lists 32 T cell receptor beta chains sequenced from one sample in a study of immune evolution from preneoplasia to lung adenocarcinoma. Clones were read by immunoSEQ multiplex PCR, and TCRdb kept only the in-frame ones, dropping some. The table shows some 3,400 clones, with more than 75% occurring only once. Sequencing input: FFPE minimally invasive lung adenocarcinoma tissue. All receptors derive from a person in their sixties or seventies with lung adenocarcinoma.

Comment on this clone: The sample contains more than one DNA sequence encoding this CDR3. The chain combines TRBV14 with TRBJ2-7; 13 bases agree with TRBD2. CDR1 is SGHDN, CDR2 FVKESK, per germline. The CDR3 loop spans 15 amino acids. The trim removed 4 bases at V and 3 bases at J, leaving 3 bases unmatched. CDR3: CASSRGTSGNYEQYF. In DNA, the CDR3 is TGTGCCAGCAGCCGCGGGACTAGCGGGAACTACGAGCAGTACTTC.

For this clone: Being one base from a much bigger clone, this may be a read error. Within the sample, other DNA sequences also encode this same CDR3. The chain is built from TRBV5-4 and TRBJ2-2; D perhaps matches TRBD2 (6 bases). V lost 0 bases to trimming and J lost 5 bases, with 17 bases between them. Looked up from germline, CDR1 is SGHNT and CDR2 is YYREEE (reference sequence). This CDR3 region has 17 residues. CDR3 bases: TGTGCCAGCAGCTTGGGTAGCGGAGGGGCCTTGACCGGGGAGCTGTTTTTT. Its translation is CASSLGSGGALTGELFF.

The chain employs TRBV5-1 and TRBJ2-6, with a weak D call TRBD2 (6 bases). Germline V gives CDR1 SGHRS, CDR2 YFSETQ. The CDR3 is 16 residues long. V was cut by 4 bases and J by 0 bases, with 11 bases left in between. CDR3 in amino acids: CASSPRRDSGANVLTF. CDR3 sequence (DNA): TGCGCCAGCAGCCCCAGGAGGGACTCTGGGGCCAACGTCCTGACTTTC.

The chain carries TRBV19 and TRBJ2-3, with 8 bases aligning to TRBD2. From germline, CDR1 is LNHDA and CDR2 SQIVND (reference sequence). The CDR3 consists of 15 residues. The trim removed 1 base at V and 5 bases at J, leaving 5 bases unmatched. The CDR3 reads CASSIAGGARDTQYF. DNA for the CDR3: TGTGCCAGTAGTATAGCCGGGGGGGCAAGAGATACGCAGTATTTT. The whole variable domain, remainder taken from reference TRBV19 and TRBJ2-3, is DGGITQSPKYLFRKEGQNVTLSCEQNLNHDAMYWYRQDPGQGLRLIYYSQIVNDFQKGDIAEGYSVSREKKESFPLTVTSAQKNPTAFYLCASSIAGGARDTQYFGPGTRLTVL.

The gene calls are TRBV10-3 and TRBJ1-2; D not resolved. CDR3 length equals 13 residues. Germline assignment: CDR1 ENHRY and CDR2 SYGVKD. Trimming left V 3 bases short and J 2 bases short, with 7 bases between. The CDR3 DNA reads as TGTGCCATCAGTGATATGCAAAACTATGGCTACACCTTC. It is translated as CAISDMQNYGYTF.

This clone came up a few times. The chain is built from TRBV29-1 and TRBJ2-7, with 11 bases fitting TRBD1. CDR3 length equals 15 residues. Unmatched junction bases numbered 8, after V lost 4 bases and J lost 3 bases. Germline V gene data show CDR1 as SQVTM and CDR2 as ANQGSEA. CDR3 nucleotide sequence: TGCAGCGTTGTAACAGGGACAGGGGGACGCTACGAGCAGTACTTC. This encodes CSVVTGTGGRYEQYF.

This clone was counted only a few times. The chain links TRBV6-5 to TRBJ2-7; 11 bases match TRBD2. This CDR3 has 14 amino acids. V was clipped by 5 bases and J by 2 bases; unmatched bases: 2. Germline V gene data show CDR1 as MNHEY and CDR2 as SVGAGI. CDR3 residues: CASSQLAGAYEQYF. The CDR3 bases are TGTGCCAGCAGTCAACTAGCGGGGGCCTACGAGCAGTACTTC.

The V and J genes are TRBV4-3 and TRBJ2-5, with a possible D match to TRBD2 (6 bases). From germline, CDR1 is LGHNA and CDR2 YSLEER. V lost 2 bases and J 2 bases, leaving 15 bases between the germline ends. The CDR3 covers 16 residues. The CDR3 loop reads CASSQNPAGGQETQYF. The CDR3 DNA reads TGCGCCAGCAGCCAAAATCCGGCCGGAGGGCAAGAGACCCAGTACTTC.

This chain connects TRBV7-9 to TRBJ1-1; 10 nucleotides agree with TRBD1. This CDR3 contains 14 residues. Germline trimming cut 6 bases from V and 1 base from J; bases unmatched to any gene: 2. CDR1 and CDR2 (germline): SEHNR, FQNEAQ (reference sequence). In nucleotides, the CDR3 is TGTGCCAGCAGGAGACAGGGGGCGAACACTGAAGCTTTCTTT. Protein: CASRRQGANTEAFF.

This clone was observed a few times. The chain has TRBV4-2 and TRBJ2-3; 12 bases align to TRBD2. The V gene's germline CDR1 is LGHNA and CDR2 YNFKEQ. V lost 3 bases and J lost 0; bases outside the gene matches: 10. The CDR3 sequence is 19 residues long. Written as DNA, the CDR3 is TGTGCCAGCAGCCAGCGCCCACCGGGGACTAGCGGGAGCACAGATACGCAGTATTTT. Protein product: CASSQRPPGTSGSTDTQYF.

The chain links TRBV29-1 to TRBJ2-7; the match to TRBD2 covers 14 bases. CDR3 length equals 14 residues. V lost 7 bases to trimming and J lost 1 base; unmatched junction nucleotides: 3. Germline CDR1 is SQVTM and CDR2 is ANQGSEA. The CDR3 DNA sequence: TGCAGCGGGGGGACTAGCGGGAGATCCTACGAGCAGTACTTC. It codes for CSGGTSGRSYEQYF.

The CDR3 DNA follows: TGTGCCAGCAGCTCTCCTTCCTACGAGCAGTACTTC. It encodes CASSSPSYEQYF. This sequence joins TRBV5-4 and TRBJ2-7, with D uncertain. Between the trimmed V and J ends, which lost 3 bases and 1 base, there was a span of 5 bases. Germline values: CDR1 SGHNT, CDR2 YYREEE (reference sequence). This CDR3 contains 12 residues.

J is TRBJ1-2 and V is TRBV9; the match to TRBD1 covers 8 bases. Germline V CDR1 and CDR2: SGDLS, YYNGEE. The CDR3 contains 14 residues. V dropped 4 bases and J dropped 7; count of bases not matched to a gene: 9. The CDR3 nucleotides read TGTGCCAGCAGCCCCAGGGGGCCTGTCTCTGGCTACACCTTC. Translating it yields CASSPRGPVSGYTF.

This chain uses TRBV18 with TRBJ2-2; possibly TRBD2 for D (5 bases). CDR3 length equals 14 residues. Germline V gene data show CDR1 as KGHSH and CDR2 as LQKENI. V dropped 2 bases and J dropped 7 bases, with 11 bases sitting between them. The CDR3 coding sequence is TGTGCCAGCTCACCAGAGGACTTTAGCGGGGAGCTGTTTTTT. As protein: CASSPEDFSGELFF.

This clone was seen a single time. V and J are TRBV5-6 and TRBJ2-7; D call uncertain. Trimming took off 4 bases at V and 4 bases at J, with 9 bases between the two ends. This CDR3 region has 12 residues. Germline assignment: CDR1 SGHDT and CDR2 YYEEEE. The CDR3 reads CASSQFRYEQYF. The CDR3 DNA reads as TGTGCCAGCAGCCAGTTCCGATACGAGCAGTACTTC.

The genes are TRBV30 and TRBJ2-4, with D possibly being TRBD1 or TRBD2 (5 bases each). V was cut by 4 bases and J by 0 bases, with 13 bases left in between. The germline CDR1 and CDR2 sequences are GTSNPN and SVGIG (reference sequence). This CDR3 has 15 amino acids. CDR3: CAWTPQGVAKNIQYF. The DNA for the CDR3 is TGTGCCTGGACTCCCCAGGGAGTAGCCAAAAACATTCAGTACTTC.

This clone has a handful of counts. V usage is TRBV19 and J usage is TRBJ2-7, with 9 bases that match TRBD1. CDR1 and CDR2 from the germline V gene are LNHDA and SQIVND (reference sequence). The CDR3 is made up of 14 amino acids. The V and J ends lost 9 bases and 6 bases, in that order; junction bases with no gene match: 12. Here the CDR3 reads CASQTGQGIGEQYF. CDR3 DNA: TGTGCCAGCCAAACGGGACAGGGTATTGGCGAGCAGTACTTC.

The genes are TRBV28 and TRBJ2-2; 8 bases are shared with TRBD1. The CDR3 length is 16 residues. The V and J ends lost 8 bases and 3 bases, in that order; junction bases with no gene match: 11. Germline values: CDR1 MDHEN, CDR2 SYDVKM. Here the CDR3 DNA reads TGTGCCAGCCTAGGGTGGGACAGGCTTGACACCGGGGAGCTGTTTTTT. Protein product: CASLGWDRLDTGELFF.

The chain is built from TRBV7-9 and TRBJ2-1; D is perhaps TRBD2 (6 bases). The germline CDR1 and CDR2 sequences are SEHNR and FQNEAQ (reference sequence). The CDR3 spans 12 residues. The V and J ends lost 8 bases and 10 bases respectively, with 15 bases between them. The CDR3 sequence: CASGWRAPEQFF. The CDR3 DNA is TGTGCCAGCGGATGGAGGGCCCCGGAGCAGTTCTTC.

The chain carries TRBV29-1 and TRBJ2-2; 11 bases are a match to TRBD1. Germline CDR1 SQVTM, CDR2 ANQGSEA. This CDR3 region has 14 residues. V lost 7 bases, J lost 4 bases, and 5 bases stayed unmatched. The CDR3 sequence is CSAWDRGVTGELFF. The CDR3 nucleotides are TGCAGCGCCTGGGACAGGGGGGTCACCGGGGAGCTGTTTTTT.

The J gene is TRBJ2-5, the V gene TRBV14; D gene ambiguous. V lost 1 base to trimming and J lost 3 bases, with 12 bases between them. This CDR3 comprises 15 residues. Per the germline V gene, CDR1 is SGHDN and CDR2 is FVKESK. The CDR3 DNA reads TGTGCCAGCAGCCAAGGGGGTTGGCTAAAAGAGACCCAGTACTTC. This codes for CASSQGGWLKETQYF. The full variable domain, rest sourced from reference TRBV14 and TRBJ2-5, is EAGVTQFPSHSVIEKGQTVTLRCDPISGHDNLYWYRRVMGKEIKFLLHFVKESKQDESGMPNNRFLAERTGGTYSTLKVQPAELEDSGVYFCASSQGGWLKETQYFGPGTRLLVL.

This clone was observed once. The chain uses TRBV29-1 and TRBJ1-6, with 8 nucleotides matching TRBD1. The CDR3 runs to 14 residues. CDR1 is SQVTM, CDR2 ANQGSEA, per germline. With 8 bases clipped from V and 10 bases from J, the junction kept 13 bases outside the gene matches. CDR3 DNA sequence: TGCAGCATCCGAGCAGGGGGCGTCGGCTCACCCCTCCACTTT. Amino acids: CSIRAGGVGSPLHF.

The chain carries TRBV5-6 and TRBJ2-6, with D maybe TRBD1 (5 bases). The germline V gene encodes CDR1 SGHDT and CDR2 YYEEEE. Trimming shortened V by 2 bases and J by 2 bases, and 14 bases separated the two germline ends. The CDR3 totals 17 residues. CDR3 bases: TGTGCCAGCAGCTTTTATCAGGGTGGCACTGGGGCCAACGTCCTGACTTTC. The encoded protein is CASSFYQGGTGANVLTF.

This clone appeared a single time. This sequence joins TRBV29-1 and TRBJ2-7; 8 nucleotides match TRBD1. CDR3 size: 13 residues. Germline loops: CDR1 SQVTM, CDR2 ANQGSEA. The V and J ends lost 3 bases and 3 bases, in that order; junction bases with no gene match: 4. Here the CDR3 DNA reads TGCAGCGTTGACCCAGGACAGGGCTACGAGCAGTACTTC. Residues: CSVDPGQGYEQYF.

This sequence joins TRBV6-1 and TRBJ2-7; D unresolved. The ends were cut back, 2 bases at V and 0 bases at J, with 5 bases in the middle. This CDR3 spans 13 amino acids. Germline V lookup: CDR1 MNHNS, CDR2 SASEGT. CDR3: CASSETHSYEQYF. CDR3 nucleotide sequence: TGTGCCAGCAGTGAAACCCACTCCTACGAGCAGTACTTC.

The chain has TRBV7-9 and TRBJ1-5; D unresolved. V gave up 7 bases and J gave up 6 bases, with 10 bases separating them. Germline CDR1 SEHNR, CDR2 FQNEAQ (reference sequence). The CDR3 contains 12 residues. CDR3 region: CASNVDGQPQHF. CDR3 DNA sequence: TGTGCCAGCAACGTTGACGGTCAGCCCCAGCATTTT.

This clone was picked up a small number of times. The V gene is TRBV9, the J gene TRBJ1-1; 9 bases align to TRBD1. The CDR3 extends over 15 amino acids. The germline V gene has CDR1 SGDLS and CDR2 YYNGEE. The ends lost 0 bases at V and 6 bases at J; junction bases unmatched: 6. Written as DNA, the CDR3 is TGTGCCAGCAGCGTAGCTGGGACAGGGAGGGCTGAAGCTTTCTTT. Translation gives CASSVAGTGRAEAFF.

This clone is termed large. This sequence joins TRBV5-1 and TRBJ2-4; no clear D. CDR3 size: 15 residues. In germline, CDR1 is SGHRS, CDR2 YFSETQ. The V end lost 1 base, the J end lost 0 bases, and 8 bases lay between the germline ends. The CDR3: CASSLLDVAKNIQYF. The CDR3 coding sequence is TGCGCCAGCAGCTTGCTAGACGTAGCCAAAAACATTCAGTACTTC.

V usage is TRBV7-2 and J usage is TRBJ2-7, with D perhaps matching TRBD1 (5 bases). This CDR3 spans 15 amino acids. Germline CDR1 SGHTA, CDR2 FQGNSA. The V gene lost 5 bases and the J gene lost 5 bases, with 19 bases spanning the gap. The CDR3 spells CASSDRGSFSNEQYF. As DNA, the CDR3 is TGTGCCAGCAGCGACAGAGGCAGTTTCTCGAACGAGCAGTACTTC.

This clone was recorded only once. The V gene is TRBV28, the J gene TRBJ2-5; maybe TRBD1 (6 bases). The germline V gene has CDR1 MDHEN and CDR2 SYDVKM. This CDR3 contains 15 residues. The V end was cut by 5 bases, the J end by 5 bases, with 18 bases between. CDR3 protein: CASSRGTISVETQYF. As DNA, the CDR3 is TGTGCCAGCAGTAGGGGGACCATCTCTGTGGAGACCCAGTACTTC.

Concerning this clone itself: The junction does not match germline at one end; this may be a read error. J is TRBJ2-5 and V is TRBV19; the D is unclear. Looked up from germline, CDR1 is LNHDA and CDR2 is SQIVND (reference sequence). This CDR3 has 11 amino acids. This chain's CDR3 is CASRIGETQYF. The DNA of the CDR3 is TGTGCCAGTAGGATAGGGGAGACCCAGTACTTC. The full variable domain, completed using reference TRBV19 and TRBJ2-5, is DGGITQSPKYLFRKEGQNVTLSCEQNLNHDAMYWYRQDPGQGLRLIYYSQIVNDFQKGDIAEGYSVSREKKESFPLTVTSAQKNPTAFYLCASRIGETQYFGPGTRLLVL.

The chain uses TRBV6-6 and TRBJ1-1, with TRBD1 matching over 7 bases. Germline V gene data show CDR1 as MNHNY and CDR2 as SVGAGI (reference sequence). Trimming took 0 bases from V and 1 from J; bases not matched to a gene: 2. This CDR3 has 15 residues. CDR3 amino acids: CASSYSTGRNTEAFF. CDR3 nucleotides: TGTGCCAGCAGTTACTCGACAGGGAGGAACACTGAAGCTTTCTTT.